The 32 T cell receptor beta chains below were found in one sample sequenced in a study of blood T cell repertoires in COVID-19. Repertoires were generated with immunoSEQ multiplex PCR, while TCRdb's copy carries only in-frame clones and drops some. The top ten hold 2% to 2.5% of the sample, which has roughly 190,000 clones, around 87% seen once. The sample was PBMCs or T cells enriched from blood (not recorded which). These receptors originate from a woman between 25 and 40 years old who had recovered from COVID-19.

The CDR3 is CASSPVGQGASDTQYF. In DNA form, the CDR3 reads TGTGCCAGCTCACCAGTCGGGCAGGGGGCATCAGATACGCAGTATTTT. The rearrangement joins TRBV18 to TRBJ2-3; 8 bases map to TRBD1. The CDR3 contains 16 residues. J was trimmed by 4 bases and V by 2 bases; bases with no gene match: 8. Germline V lookup: CDR1 KGHSH, CDR2 LQKENI.

V is TRBV30 and J is TRBJ1-6; TRBD1 might be the D (6 bases). V shed 7 bases and J shed 7 bases, with 14 bases lying between them. The germline V gene has CDR1 GTSNPN and CDR2 SVGIG (reference sequence). The CDR3 is 13 residues long. CDR3 region: CAYRELINSPLHF. CDR3 nucleotides: TGTGCCTACAGGGAGCTCATCAATTCACCCCTCCACTTT. Full variable domain (rest looked up from reference TRBV30 and TRBJ1-6): SQTIHQWPATLVQPVGSPLSLECTVEGTSNPNLYWYRQAAGRGLQLLFYSVGIGQISSEVPQNLSASRPQDRQFILSSKKLLLSDSGFYLCAYRELINSPLHFGNGTRLTVT.

The V gene is TRBV7-6, the J gene TRBJ1-4; the match to TRBD1 covers 11 bases. Trimming cost V 2 bases and J 5 bases; bases outside gene matches: 4. Germline lookup yields CDR1 SGHVS and CDR2 FNYEAQ. The CDR3 totals 16 residues. The CDR3 bases are TGTGCCAGCAGCTTAAGGACAGGGGGCGAAAATGAAAAACTGTTTTTT. Protein product: CASSLRTGGENEKLFF.

This clone was seen once. The rearrangement uses TRBV4-3 and TRBJ2-7; weak D call: TRBD2 (5 bases). Germline V gene lookup returns CDR1 LGHNA and CDR2 YSLEER. The CDR3 has 15 residues. V shed 0 bases and J shed 2 bases, with 11 bases lying between them. CDR3 bases: TGCGCCAGCAGCCAAGATTTCGAGGGTACCTACGAGCAGTACTTC. Translation: CASSQDFEGTYEQYF.

V and J are TRBV19 and TRBJ2-7; 7 bases line up with TRBD1. This CDR3 region has 16 residues. J was trimmed by 2 bases and V by 2 bases; bases with no gene match: 9. CDR1 is LNHDA and CDR2 is SQIVND in the germline V gene (reference sequence). The CDR3 loop is CASSIIPTGRTYEQYF. Written as DNA, the CDR3 is TGTGCCAGTAGTATAATCCCGACAGGGCGAACCTACGAGCAGTACTTC.

V gene TRBV2 combines with J gene TRBJ2-1; a weak D match, TRBD2 (6 bases). Trimming removed 5 bases at V and 4 bases at J, with 12 bases between. CDR3 length equals 14 residues. Germline-derived CDR1 and CDR2 are SNHLY and FYNNEI. The CDR3 DNA sequence: TGTGCCAGCAGTCTAGGGACTTTTTACAATGAGCAGTTCTTC. Encoded protein: CASSLGTFYNEQFF.

The chain's CDR3 is CASSSQQGAATEAFF. CDR3 bases: TGTGCCAGCAGCTCTCAACAGGGGGCGGCCACTGAAGCTTTCTTT. The chain uses TRBV7-8 and TRBJ1-1; 9 bases agree with TRBD1. Germline V gene data show CDR1 as SGHVS and CDR2 as FQNEAQ. The CDR3 covers 15 residues. V dropped 4 bases and J dropped 4; count of bases not matched to a gene: 7.

The rearrangement joins TRBV5-1 to TRBJ2-7; TRBD1 matches 8 bases. The CDR3 loop spans 15 amino acids. The germline V gene encodes CDR1 SGHRS and CDR2 YFSETQ. V was clipped by 4 bases and J by 0 bases; unmatched bases: 6. The CDR3: CASSERQGPSYEQYF. The DNA of the CDR3 is TGCGCCAGCAGCGAAAGACAGGGGCCCTCCTACGAGCAGTACTTC.

The rearrangement uses TRBV7-9 and TRBJ2-7; 11 nucleotides match TRBD1. Germline-derived CDR1 and CDR2 are SEHNR and FQNEAQ (reference sequence). The CDR3 has 16 amino acids. J was trimmed by 1 base and V by 5 bases; bases with no gene match: 7. CDR3 sequence: CASSLGQGVGSYEQYF. The DNA of the CDR3 is TGTGCCAGCAGCCTGGGACAGGGGGTTGGGTCCTACGAGCAGTACTTC.

This clone was picked up a small number of times. The V and J genes are TRBV7-2 and TRBJ2-5, with a weak D call TRBD1 (5 bases). CDR3 length: 16 residues. Germline V gene sequence: CDR1 SGHTA, CDR2 FQGNSA. The V end lost 6 bases, the J end lost 5 bases, and 22 bases lay between the germline ends. The CDR3 nucleotides are TGTGCCAGCAGTCAGGGCCCGGGTCTTATTCGGGAGACCCAGTACTTC. Translated: CASSQGPGLIRETQYF.

The J gene is TRBJ2-2, the V gene TRBV4-1; 16 bases map to TRBD2. CDR1 is MGHRA and CDR2 is YSYEKL in the germline V gene. The CDR3 has 18 amino acids. V shed 1 base, J shed 10 bases, and the junction held 9 bases outside the gene matches. The CDR3, as DNA: TGCGCCAGCAGCCAAGCCCCGGGACTAGCGGGAGGGATGGTGGAGCTGTTTTTT. Translation gives CASSQAPGLAGGMVELFF.

J is TRBJ2-5 and V is TRBV11-2; D gene ambiguous. This CDR3 comprises 12 residues. Trimming removed 4 bases at V and 4 bases at J, with 7 bases between. The germline V gene encodes CDR1 SGHAT and CDR2 FQNNGV. In DNA, the CDR3 is TGTGCCAGCAGCTCCCTCGGAGAGACCCAGTACTTC. The encoded protein is CASSSLGETQYF.

About this clone itself: Other DNA sequences in the same sample also yield this CDR3. V is TRBV6-2 or TRBV6-3 and J is TRBJ1-1, with 7 positions matching TRBD1. This CDR3 comprises 14 residues. Germline CDR1 and CDR2: MNHEY and SVGEGT. The junction had 4 bases not matched to a gene; V was cut back by 5 bases and J by 1 base. CDR3 in amino acids: CASSRQGGNTEAFF. DNA for the CDR3: TGTGCCAGCAGTCGACAGGGAGGGAACACTGAAGCTTTCTTT.

This clone was picked up one time. V is TRBV19 and J is TRBJ1-2; maybe TRBD1 (5 bases). Trimming shortened V by 3 bases and J by 6 bases, and 11 bases separated the two germline ends. The germline V gene encodes CDR1 LNHDA and CDR2 SQIVND (reference sequence). CDR3 size: 13 residues. The CDR3 here is CASSITGSDGYTF. The CDR3 DNA reads TGTGCCAGTAGTATTACAGGATCGGATGGCTACACCTTC.

The rearrangement links TRBV11-2 to TRBJ1-5; 9 bases are a match to TRBD1. Germline lookup yields CDR1 SGHAT and CDR2 FQNNGV. V dropped 5 bases and J dropped 7; count of bases not matched to a gene: 9. CDR3 length: 15 amino acids. Written as DNA, the CDR3 is TGTGCCAGCAGCGTAAGTGGGACAGGGCACCAGCCCCAGCATTTT. It yields the protein CASSVSGTGHQPQHF.

The chain has TRBV12-3 or TRBV12-4 and TRBJ2-7, with D hard to call. Trimming left V 9 bases short and J 4 bases short, with 16 bases between. The CDR3 spans 13 residues. The CDR3 sequence: CARPSLFRYEQYF. CDR3 DNA sequence: TGTGCCAGGCCAAGCTTGTTTAGATACGAGCAGTACTTC.

The rearrangement uses TRBV9 and TRBJ2-1, with D possibly being TRBD1 (6 bases). Trimming removed 3 bases at V and 2 bases at J, with 9 bases between. CDR1 SGDLS and CDR2 YYNGEE come from the germline V gene. The CDR3 covers 14 residues. DNA of the CDR3: TGTGCCAGCAGCGGACAGGTAGCCTACAATGAGCAGTTCTTC. Translating it yields CASSGQVAYNEQFF.

This clone was found once. This rearrangement joins TRBV14 to TRBJ2-5, with D possibly TRBD2 on 5 matching bases. Trimming removed 5 bases at V and 5 bases at J, with 18 bases between. The CDR3 contains 15 residues. Germline CDR1 is SGHDN and CDR2 is FVKESK. As DNA, the CDR3 is TGTGCCAGCAGCACTCGGGTCGGGGTTAGGGAGACCCAGTACTTC. It specifies CASSTRVGVRETQYF.

With respect to this clone: Since a much larger clone is just one base distant, this may be a read error. The rearrangement links TRBV10-3 to TRBJ1-1, with TRBD1 matching over 9 bases. CDR3 length equals 13 residues. Trimming cost V 6 bases and J 3 bases; bases outside gene matches: 2. Germline V gives CDR1 ENHRY, CDR2 SYGVKD. The CDR3 bases are TGTGCCATCAGGGACAGGGGATACACTGAAGCTTTCTTT. Its translation is CAIRDRGYTEAFF.

The gene calls are TRBV7-3 and TRBJ1-2; 8 nucleotides agree with TRBD1. The CDR3 sequence is 16 residues long. CDR1 is SGHTA, CDR2 FQGTGA, per germline. V was pared by 1 base and J by 4 bases, with 8 bases of the junction left unmatched. CDR3 nucleotides: TGTGCCAGCAGCTTAAGACAGGGGCTAAGGGCCTATGGCTACACCTTC. Amino acids: CASSLRQGLRAYGYTF. The variable domain in full, completed from reference TRBV7-3 and TRBJ1-2, reads GAGVSQTPSNKVTEKGKYVELRCDPISGHTALYWYRQSLGQGPEFLIYFQGTGAADDSGLPNDRFFAVRPEGSVSTLKIQRTERGDSAVYLCASSLRQGLRAYGYTFGSGTRLTVV.

This clone was recorded once. This chain joins TRBV5-1 and TRBJ2-5, with 7 bases that match TRBD1. The CDR3 consists of 14 residues. From germline, CDR1 is SGHRS and CDR2 YFSETQ. The trim removed 4 bases at V and 4 bases at J, leaving 7 bases unmatched. The DNA for the CDR3 is TGCGCCAGCAGCCCGGAAACAGGGGCAGAGACCCAGTACTTC. This sequence encodes CASSPETGAETQYF.

The J gene is TRBJ1-1, the V gene TRBV5-1; 8 positions match TRBD1. The trim removed 3 bases at V and 11 bases at J, leaving 6 bases unmatched. The germline V gene has CDR1 SGHRS and CDR2 YFSETQ. The CDR3 extends over 12 amino acids. The CDR3 sequence is CASSYGQGDAFF. The CDR3 DNA is TGCGCCAGCAGCTACGGACAGGGCGATGCTTTCTTT.

The chain recombines TRBV7-3 with TRBJ1-1; the match to TRBD1 covers 9 bases. Germline trimming cut 4 bases from V and 11 bases from J; bases unmatched to any gene: 11. The CDR3 loop spans 14 amino acids. Germline CDR1 reads SGHTA; CDR2 reads FQGTGA. CDR3 nucleotides: TGTGCCAGCAGCTCATCGCCGGGACAGGGTTACGCTTTCTTT. It codes for CASSSSPGQGYAFF.

This clone was detected only a few times. This chain uses TRBV30 with TRBJ1-1, with D possibly TRBD1 on 5 matching bases. CDR3 length: 10 amino acids. V shed 5 bases and J shed 5 bases, with 6 bases lying between them. The germline V gene has CDR1 GTSNPN and CDR2 SVGIG (reference sequence). CDR3 nucleotides: TGTGCCTGGGCAGGGACTGAAGCTTTCTTT. Its protein product is CAWAGTEAFF.

The V call is TRBV19, the J call TRBJ1-5; 7 bases are a match to TRBD1. CDR3 length: 15 residues. Looked up from germline, CDR1 is LNHDA and CDR2 is SQIVND (reference sequence). Trimming at V came to 5 bases and at J to 2 bases, leaving 6 bases not matched to a gene. Written as DNA, the CDR3 is TGTGCCAGTAGTCGACAGGGTACGGGCAATCAGCCCCAGCATTTT. Encoded protein: CASSRQGTGNQPQHF.

V is TRBV10-3 and J is TRBJ1-2, with a possible D match to TRBD1 (6 bases). Germline-derived CDR1 and CDR2 are ENHRY and SYGVKD. V shed 5 bases and J shed 4 bases, with 17 bases lying between them. The CDR3 is 15 residues long. In DNA, the CDR3 is TGTGCCATCAGTCCTCAAATCAGGGGTGGCTATGGCTACACCTTC. It is translated as CAISPQIRGGYGYTF.

The chain employs TRBV7-9 and TRBJ1-1, with TRBD1 matching over 7 bases. V shed 4 bases, J shed 3 bases, and the junction held 5 bases outside the gene matches. CDR1 and CDR2 from the germline V gene are SEHNR and FQNEAQ (reference sequence). There are 14 residues in the CDR3. The CDR3 here is CASSSDRRDTEAFF. CDR3 DNA sequence: TGTGCCAGCAGCTCGGACAGGAGGGACACTGAAGCTTTCTTT. The whole variable domain, remainder taken from reference TRBV7-9 and TRBJ1-1, is DTGVSQNPRHKITKRGQNVTFRCDPISEHNRLYWYRQTLGQGPEFLTYFQNEAQLEKSRLLSDRFSAERPKGSFSTLEIQRTEQGDSAMYLCASSSDRRDTEAFFGQGTRLTVV.

This clone was seen once. This chain links TRBV10-3 with TRBJ1-6, with D possibly matching TRBD1 (6 bases). The CDR3 spans 16 residues. From germline, CDR1 is ENHRY and CDR2 SYGVKD. The ends were cut back, 2 bases at V and 2 bases at J, with 10 bases in the middle. The CDR3, as DNA: TGTGCCATCAGTGAGCCCAACAGGGCCTATAATTCACCCCTCCACTTT. This gives the protein CAISEPNRAYNSPLHF.

The chain recombines TRBV28 with TRBJ2-5; TRBD2 agrees at 9 bases. J lost 4 bases, V lost 3 bases, and 0 bases had no gene match. The CDR3 spans 13 residues. Germline V lookup: CDR1 MDHEN, CDR2 SYDVKM. This chain's CDR3 is CASSLTSGETQYF. For the CDR3, the DNA is TGTGCCAGCAGTTTGACTAGCGGAGAGACCCAGTACTTC.

The chain couples TRBV4-2 to TRBJ2-7; 7 bases agree with TRBD1. V was clipped by 4 bases and J by 5 bases; unmatched bases: 8. Germline CDR1 is LGHNA and CDR2 is YNFKEQ. CDR3 length: 14 amino acids. The CDR3 coding sequence is TGTGCCAGCAGCCTGGACAGGCGATCTAACGAGCAGTACTTC. Its protein is CASSLDRRSNEQYF.

The rearrangement links TRBV6-5 to TRBJ1-2, with D tentatively TRBD1 (6 bases). CDR1 is MNHEY, CDR2 SVGAGI, per germline. CDR3 length: 15 residues. CDR3 sequence reads: CAGGGLGPSNYGYTF. CDR3 sequence (DNA): TGTGCTGGGGGGGGGCTGGGGCCATCTAACTATGGCTACACCTTC.

This clone was seen a few times. The chain couples TRBV7-8 to TRBJ1-4; 8 bases are a match to TRBD1. This CDR3 spans 17 amino acids. Germline V gene data show CDR1 as SGHVS and CDR2 as FQNEAQ. V was pared by 2 bases and J by 5 bases, with 10 bases of the junction left unmatched. The CDR3 protein is CASSLSSAGGWNEKLFF. The CDR3 nucleotides are TGTGCCAGCAGCTTAAGTTCGGCAGGGGGCTGGAATGAAAAACTGTTTTTT. The whole variable domain, filled in from reference TRBV7-8 and TRBJ1-4, reads GAGVSQSPRYKVAKRGQDVALRCDPISGHVSLFWYQQALGQGPEFLTYFQNEAQLDKSGLPSDRFFAERPEGSVSTLKIQRTQQEDSAVYLCASSLSSAGGWNEKLFFGSGTQLSVL.